Each of the 10 T cell receptor beta chains below was sequenced from the same sample in a study of shared clonotypes between healthy human individuals. The data were produced by immunoSEQ multiplex PCR, yet TCRdb's version contains in-frame clones alone and is incomplete. The sample has about 460,000 clones, 77% seen once. The sample was PBMCs. The receptors stem from a woman aged 35 to 49 in good health. Some clones in this sample may be carry-over from other donors' samples.

This clone was recorded a few times. This CDR3 is CASSAEGDLQFF. The CDR3 nucleotides read TGCGCCAGCAGCGCAGAGGGAGATCTCCAGTTCTTC. The gene calls are TRBV5-1 and TRBJ2-1, with a tentative D call TRBD2 (5 bases). V dropped 4 bases and J dropped 13 bases, with 15 bases sitting between them. The CDR3 spans 12 residues. Germline V gene sequence: CDR1 SGHRS, CDR2 YFSETQ. The variable domain in full, completed from reference TRBV5-1 and TRBJ2-1, reads KAGVTQTPRYLIKTRGQQVTLSCSPISGHRSVSWYQQTPGQGLQFLFEYFSETQRNKGNFPGRFSGRQFSNSRSEMNVSTLELGDSALYLCASSAEGDLQFFGPGTRLTVL.

With respect to this clone: With a much larger clone just one base away, this may be a read error. Within the sample, other DNA sequences also encode this same CDR3. The chain links TRBV29-1 to TRBJ1-1, with a tentative D call TRBD1 (6 bases). The CDR3 consists of 14 residues. Looked up from germline, CDR1 is SQVTM and CDR2 is ANQGSEA. The CDR3 sequence is CSVKGGARVTEAFF. The CDR3 DNA reads TGCAGTGTCAAAGGGGGTGCTAGAGTCACTGAAGCTTTCTTT. Full variable domain (rest looked up from reference TRBV29-1 and TRBJ1-1): SAVISQKPSRDICQRGTSLTIQCQVDSQVTMMFWYRQQPGQSLTLIATANQGSEATYESGFVIDKFPISRPNLTFSTLTVSNMSPEDSSIYLCSVKGGARVTEAFFGQGTRLTVV.

The chain couples TRBV25-1 to TRBJ2-1; 8 bases line up with TRBD2. The CDR3 has 18 amino acids. CDR1 and CDR2 (germline): MGHDK, SYGVNS. Trimming took 3 bases from V and 7 from J; bases not matched to a gene: 17. CDR3 sequence reads: CASSEGRTGGPSGNEQFF. For the CDR3, the DNA is TGTGCCAGCAGTGAGGGCAGGACGGGAGGGCCGAGTGGAAATGAGCAGTTCTTC.

The gene calls are TRBV7-2 and TRBJ1-1, with 9 nucleotides matching TRBD1. The V gene's germline CDR1 is SGHTA and CDR2 FQGNSA. The CDR3 runs to 14 residues. V was pared by 3 bases and J by 6 bases, with 5 bases of the junction left unmatched. The CDR3, as DNA: TGTGCCAGCAGCTTGGACAGGGGATCTCCTGAAGCTTTCTTT. Protein product: CASSLDRGSPEAFF. Combining the CDR3 with reference TRBV7-2 and TRBJ1-1 gives the whole variable domain GAGVSQSPSNKVTEKGKDVELRCDPISGHTALYWYRQSLGQGLEFLIYFQGNSAPDKSGLPSDRFSAERTGGSVSTLTIQRTQQEDSAVYLCASSLDRGSPEAFFGQGTRLTVV.

The chain combines TRBV4-1 with TRBJ2-3; the match to TRBD2 covers 9 bases. Germline-derived CDR1 and CDR2 are MGHRA and YSYEKL. J was trimmed by 2 bases and V by 4 bases; bases with no gene match: 4. The CDR3 sequence is 15 residues long. The chain's CDR3 is CASSRLAGTTDTQYF. CDR3 in DNA: TGCGCCAGCAGCCGTCTAGCGGGAACCACAGATACGCAGTATTTT.

This sequence joins TRBV10-3 and TRBJ1-1, with 8 positions matching TRBD1. Germline values: CDR1 ENHRY, CDR2 SYGVKD. The V segment lost 4 bases and the J segment 4 bases; nucleotides outside the gene matches: 8. This CDR3 is 15 amino acids long. This CDR3 is CAISGGTGPVTEAFF. The CDR3 region has the DNA TGTGCCATCAGTGGTGGGACAGGCCCCGTCACTGAAGCTTTCTTT.

J is TRBJ2-1 and V is TRBV5-6; tentative D call: TRBD2 (5 bases). Trimming pared 2 bases from V and 2 bases from J, leaving 14 bases between. Germline CDR1 and CDR2: SGHDT and YYEEEE. This CDR3 is built from 16 residues. The CDR3 DNA reads TGTGCCAGCAGCTTAGAAGGAGCGGCGCCCTACAATGAGCAGTTCTTC. This sequence encodes CASSLEGAAPYNEQFF.

The chain combines TRBV2 with TRBJ1-2; 9 bases fit TRBD1. After removal of 4 bases from V and 2 bases from J, the junction contained 5 bases not matched to a gene. The CDR3 has 15 amino acids. Germline V lookup: CDR1 SNHLY, CDR2 FYNNEI. This chain's CDR3 is CASSAGTGRNYGYTF. CDR3 nucleotides: TGTGCCAGCAGTGCCGGGACAGGGAGGAACTATGGCTACACCTTC.

To note about this clone: Given a far larger clone just one base away, this is likely a sequencing read error. This CDR3 reads CASRELSENQYF. The CDR3 bases are TGTGCCAGCAGGGAACTTTCGGAGAACCAGTACTTC. V usage is TRBV2 and J usage is TRBJ2-5; D gene ambiguous. Germline V CDR1 and CDR2: SNHLY, FYNNEI. The CDR3 sequence is 12 residues long.

This clone occurred once. The chain joins TRBV19 to TRBJ1-5; TRBD1 aligns across 9 bases. Germline CDR1 is LNHDA and CDR2 is SQIVND (reference sequence). V shed 9 bases, J shed 5 bases, and the junction held 2 bases outside the gene matches. The CDR3 extends over 12 amino acids. The CDR3 DNA is TGTGCCAGCCGGGACAGGGATCAGCCCCAGCATTTT. Translation gives CASRDRDQPQHF.